The clone carrying this T cell receptor (beta chain) has only a few counts. CDR3 size: 14 residues. J gave up 3 bases and V 4 bases, and 6 bases lay outside the gene matches. Per the germline V gene, CDR1 is SGHTA and CDR2 is FQGNSA. This sample stems from a study of blood T cell repertoires in COVID-19. Profiled with immunoSEQ multiplex PCR; TCRdb holds only in-frame clones, not every one. The repertoire has approximately 150,000 clones, 84% of them found once; the top ten carry 17%. The material sequenced was peripheral blood. The sequence was obtained from a woman aged 80 or over with acute or convalescent COVID-19. The chain carries TRBV7-2 and TRBJ2-7; 7 bases are a match to TRBD1. The CDR3 bases are TGTGCCAGCAGCTCTAACAGGGGTAACTACGAGCAGTACTTC. It specifies CASSSNRGNYEQYF.